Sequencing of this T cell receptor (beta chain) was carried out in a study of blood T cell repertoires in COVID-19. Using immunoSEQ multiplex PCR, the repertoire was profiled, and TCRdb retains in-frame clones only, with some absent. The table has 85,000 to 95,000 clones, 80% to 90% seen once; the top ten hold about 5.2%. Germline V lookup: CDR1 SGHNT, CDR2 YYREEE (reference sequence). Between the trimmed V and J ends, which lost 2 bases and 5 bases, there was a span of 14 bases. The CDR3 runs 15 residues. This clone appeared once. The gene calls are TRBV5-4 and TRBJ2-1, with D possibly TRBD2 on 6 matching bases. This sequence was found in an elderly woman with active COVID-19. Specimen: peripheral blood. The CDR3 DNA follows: TGTGCCAGCAGCTTTGGCGGGATAAGGGACAATGAGCAGTTCTTC. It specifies CASSFGGIRDNEQFF.